A single sample is the source of the 11 T cell receptor beta chains below, sequenced in a study of lymphopenia after photon versus proton radiotherapy. Repertoires were generated with immunoSEQ multiplex PCR, while TCRdb's copy carries only in-frame clones and drops some. The data show around 150,000 clones, about 88% seen once. The specimen was peripheral blood, collected from a patient treated with photon-based radiotherapy. These receptors were taken from a man in his forties or fifties with gastric cancer.

The CDR3 nucleotides read TGTGCCAGTAGTAAGACTAGCGGGAGGGCAGATACGCAGTATTTT. Its protein product is CASSKTSGRADTQYF. The rearrangement joins TRBV19 to TRBJ2-3; 14 bases are shared with TRBD2. The CDR3 sequence is 15 residues long. CDR1 is LNHDA and CDR2 is SQIVND in the germline V gene (reference sequence). The J segment lost 4 bases and the V segment lost 4 bases, leaving 1 base of the junction unmatched.

V is TRBV11-3 and J is TRBJ2-7, with TRBD1 matching over 8 bases. The CDR3 totals 14 residues. Germline lookup yields CDR1 SGHNT and CDR2 YENEEA. V lost 5 bases, J lost 5 bases, and 8 bases stayed unmatched. The CDR3 nucleotides are TGTGCCAGCAGCCATGGACAGGGTAGTGACGAGCAGTACTTC. Translation gives CASSHGQGSDEQYF. The whole variable domain, remainder taken from reference TRBV11-3 and TRBJ2-7, is EAGVVQSPRYKIIEKKQPVAFWCNPISGHNTLYWYLQNLGQGPELLIRYENEEAVDDSQLPKDRFSAERLKGVDSTLKIQPAELGDSAVYLCASSHGQGSDEQYFGPGTRLTVT.

The chain joins TRBV2 to TRBJ1-5; D not certain. Looked up from germline, CDR1 is SNHLY and CDR2 is FYNNEI. V gave up 5 bases and J gave up 4 bases, with 6 bases separating them. This CDR3 has 12 residues. CDR3 in DNA: TGTGCCAGCAGTCGAGAGAATCAGCCCCAGCATTTT. It translates to CASSRENQPQHF.

The chain couples TRBV19 to TRBJ2-6; D unclear. The CDR3 sequence is 10 residues long. From germline, CDR1 is LNHDA and CDR2 SQIVND (reference sequence). The ends were cut back, 10 bases at V and 9 bases at J, with 7 bases in the middle. In DNA form, the CDR3 reads TGTGCCACCGGGTTCAACGTCCTGACTTTC. This encodes CATGFNVLTF.

This sequence joins TRBV6-5 and TRBJ2-7, with 7 nucleotides matching TRBD1. This CDR3 comprises 15 residues. With V trimmed by 1 base and J by 5 bases, 8 bases remained unmatched. The V gene's germline CDR1 is MNHEY and CDR2 SVGAGI. The CDR3 nucleotides are TGTGCCAGCAGTTACTTAGGGGGCCGGCGGGACGAGCAGTACTTC. Translated: CASSYLGGRRDEQYF.

The chain joins TRBV19 to TRBJ2-7; 12 bases are a match to TRBD2. V shed 5 bases, J shed 3 bases, and the junction held 11 bases outside the gene matches. The CDR3 is 17 amino acids. CDR1 and CDR2 (germline): LNHDA, SQIVND (reference sequence). The CDR3 protein is CASSGASGRAGYYEQYF. In nucleotides, the CDR3 is TGTGCCAGTAGTGGGGCTAGCGGGAGGGCCGGCTACTACGAGCAGTACTTC.

By sample share, this clone is medium-sized. The V call is TRBV5-6, the J call TRBJ2-2; TRBD1 is a possible D gene (6 bases). The CDR3 is 14 amino acids. Germline assignment: CDR1 SGHDT and CDR2 YYEEEE. V was trimmed by 4 bases and J by 7 bases, leaving 14 bases between them. The CDR3 region is CASSLQGVGGELFF. CDR3 sequence (DNA): TGTGCCAGCAGCCTACAGGGAGTCGGCGGGGAGCTGTTTTTT. Complete variable domain (other parts from reference TRBV5-6 and TRBJ2-2): DAGVTQSPTHLIKTRGQQVTLRCSPKSGHDTVSWYQQALGQGPQFIFQYYEEEERQRGNFPDRFSGHQFPNYSSELNVNALLLGDSALYLCASSLQGVGGELFFGEGSRLTVL.

The genes are TRBV30 and TRBJ2-3; a weak D match, TRBD2 (5 bases). CDR3 length: 17 amino acids. V shed 2 bases and J shed 2 bases, with 20 bases lying between them. Germline CDR1 GTSNPN, CDR2 SVGIG (reference sequence). CDR3 sequence: CAWSRTGSSNPTDTQYF. The CDR3 DNA reads TGTGCCTGGAGTCGGACGGGGTCGTCTAATCCCACAGATACGCAGTATTTT.

V gene TRBV5-4 combines with J gene TRBJ2-7, with TRBD1 matching over 11 bases. This CDR3 contains 14 residues. CDR1 and CDR2 from the germline V gene are SGHNT and YYREEE (reference sequence). V gave up 2 bases and J gave up 9 bases; unmatched junction bases: 7. The DNA for the CDR3 is TGTGCCAGCAGCTTAGGACAGGGGGCCTCGGGGCAGTACTTC. This translates into CASSLGQGASGQYF.

The count of this clone is one. V is TRBV6-5 and J is TRBJ2-7, with D maybe TRBD2 (6 bases). This CDR3 spans 13 amino acids. Deletions cut 5 bases from V and 2 bases from J, with 10 bases between. CDR1 and CDR2 from the germline V gene are MNHEY and SVGAGI. The CDR3 nucleotides read TGTGCCAGCAGTAGCGGGCCAACCTACGAGCAGTACTTC. Its translation is CASSSGPTYEQYF.

This chain uses TRBV28 with TRBJ2-1; 9 bases map to TRBD2. V trimming: 7 bases; J trimming: 2 bases; junction bases outside the gene matches: 3. Germline CDR1 reads MDHEN; CDR2 reads SYDVKM. CDR3 length: 14 residues. In nucleotides, the CDR3 is TGTGCCAGCACTGCGGGGGGGGCCTACAATGAGCAGTTCTTC. It specifies CASTAGGAYNEQFF.